One sample yielded the 3 T cell receptor beta chains listed below, sequenced in a study of blood T cell repertoires in COVID-19 (dated by TCRdb to the early 2020s). The library was obtained by the immunoSEQ multiplex PCR assay. TCRdb retrieved this table from immuneACCESS and kept in-frame rearrangements only. Not all clones are present; in checked studies, unresolved V genes account for under half, and no reason is known for the remainder. The sample table lists 55,000 to 65,000 clones, 70% to 90% of them with a count of one. Approximately 15% of the sample is in the top ten clones. Sequenced sample: peripheral blood. The receptors originated from a woman in her sixties or seventies with active COVID-19.

The chain links TRBV15 to TRBJ1-6; the D gene is possibly TRBD1 (6 bases). CDR1 is LNHNV, CDR2 YYDKDF, per germline (reference sequence). The CDR3 extends over 15 amino acids. Trimming left V 8 bases short and J 3 bases short, with 14 bases between. The CDR3, as DNA: TGTGCCACCTCCCCGGACAGAGACTATAATTCACCCCTCCACTTT. This encodes CATSPDRDYNSPLHF. The whole variable domain, filled in from reference TRBV15 and TRBJ1-6, reads DAMVIQNPRYQVTQFGKPVTLSCSQTLNHNVMYWYQQKSSQAPKLLFHYYDKDFNNEADTPDNFQSRRPNTSFCFLDIRSPGLGDTAMYLCATSPDRDYNSPLHFGNGTRLTVT.

The J gene is TRBJ2-2, the V gene TRBV2; D perhaps matches TRBD1 (5 bases). The ends were cut back, 4 bases at V and 6 bases at J, with 12 bases in the middle. The CDR3 covers 14 residues. CDR1 and CDR2 from the germline V gene are SNHLY and FYNNEI. CDR3 sequence reads: CASSVELGAGELFF. The CDR3 bases are TGTGCCAGCAGTGTAGAATTAGGGGCCGGGGAGCTGTTTTTT. The whole variable domain, remainder taken from reference TRBV2 and TRBJ2-2, is EPEVTQTPSHQVTQMGQEVILRCVPISNHLYFYWYRQILGQKVEFLVSFYNNEISEKSEIFDDQFSVERPDGSNFTLKIRSTKLEDSAMYFCASSVELGAGELFFGEGSRLTVL.

CDR3 in DNA: TGTGCCAGCAGCTCGGGACTAGCGGGGGGGCAAGACGAGCAGTACTTC. Protein sequence: CASSSGLAGGQDEQYF. The chain uses TRBV7-9 and TRBJ2-7; 16 bases fit TRBD2. The germline gives CDR1 SEHNR, CDR2 FQNEAQ (reference sequence). The CDR3 covers 16 residues. After removal of 4 bases from V and 5 bases from J, the junction contained 5 bases not matched to a gene.